The 28 T cell receptor beta chains in this list originate from one sample, sequenced in a study of shared T cell receptors in the human thymus. Assay used: immunoSEQ multiplex PCR; TCRdb lists only in-frame clones, some missing. The sample lists about 660,000 clones, roughly 90% occurring once. These data were also filed under a second study, of human thymus T cells.

The sequenced material came from thymocytes. These receptors all come from a boy less than two years old with a congenital heart defect.

The chain combines TRBV30 with TRBJ2-7; 13 bases line up with TRBD2. The CDR3 length is 15 residues. Germline lookup yields CDR1 GTSNPN and CDR2 SVGIG (reference sequence). After removal of 4 bases from V and 4 bases from J, the junction contained 7 bases not matched to a gene. DNA of the CDR3: TGTGCCTGGAACCCCCCGGGACTAGCGGGGTACGAGCAGTACTTC. Amino acids: CAWNPPGLAGYEQYF.

This clone was detected once. V gene TRBV15 combines with J gene TRBJ2-1; TRBD1 aligns across 9 bases. Germline-derived CDR1 and CDR2 are LNHNV and YYDKDF (reference sequence). V trimming: 3 bases; J trimming: 8 bases; junction bases outside the gene matches: 5. The CDR3 covers 14 residues. For the CDR3, the DNA is TGTGCCACCAGCAGCCCGGACAGGGGACATGAGCAGTTCTTC. The encoded protein is CATSSPDRGHEQFF.

V usage is TRBV4-2 and J usage is TRBJ2-7; 11 bases fit TRBD1. This CDR3 spans 16 amino acids. With V trimmed by 1 base and J by 2 bases, 4 bases remained unmatched. In germline, CDR1 is LGHNA, CDR2 YNFKEQ. CDR3 DNA sequence: TGTGCCAGCAGCCAAGCTCCGGGACAGGGGGCCTACGAGCAGTACTTC. This codes for CASSQAPGQGAYEQYF.

V usage is TRBV6-1 and J usage is TRBJ1-2; perhaps TRBD1 as D (5 bases). Per the germline V gene, CDR1 is MNHNS and CDR2 is SASEGT. V was cut by 0 bases and J by 3 bases, with 11 bases left in between. The CDR3 sequence is 15 residues long. DNA of the CDR3: TGTGCCAGCAGTGAAGCTACAGGACCATACTATGGCTACACCTTC. Residues: CASSEATGPYYGYTF.

The chain links TRBV5-4 to TRBJ1-1; D gene uncertain. Germline V gene lookup returns CDR1 SGHNT and CDR2 YYREEE (reference sequence). The V end was cut by 1 base, the J end by 7 bases, with 5 bases between. The CDR3 spans 11 residues. This CDR3 reads CASSLRSEAFF. CDR3 nucleotide sequence: TGTGCCAGCAGCTTGCGGAGTGAAGCTTTCTTT.

There are a few counts of this clone. This chain's CDR3 is CASSLDRTSSYEQYF. In DNA, the CDR3 is TGTGCCAGCAGCTTGGATAGGACAAGCTCCTACGAGCAGTACTTC. This sequence joins TRBV5-6 and TRBJ2-7, with D possibly matching TRBD1 (5 bases). V lost 0 bases, J lost 0 bases, and 10 bases lay in between. Germline lookup yields CDR1 SGHDT and CDR2 YYEEEE. CDR3 size: 15 residues. Using reference TRBV5-6 and TRBJ2-7 for the parts outside the CDR3, the full variable domain is DAGVTQSPTHLIKTRGQQVTLRCSPKSGHDTVSWYQQALGQGPQFIFQYYEEEERQRGNFPDRFSGHQFPNYSSELNVNALLLGDSALYLCASSLDRTSSYEQYFGPGTRLTVT.

A single count supports this clone. The chain has TRBV18 and TRBJ1-1; TRBD1 is a possible D gene (5 bases). The germline V gene encodes CDR1 KGHSH and CDR2 LQKENI. This CDR3 has 16 residues. Trimming cost V 0 bases and J 6 bases, with 17 bases left between them. Here the CDR3 DNA reads TGTGCCAGCTCACCACCCTCTGAACGGGGGGATCCTGAAGCTTTCTTT. It yields the protein CASSPPSERGDPEAFF.

CDR3 amino acids: CASEAPGHCTDTQYF. The CDR3 nucleotides read TGTGCCAGCGAAGCTCCGGGACATTGCACAGATACGCAGTATTTT. This chain joins TRBV28 and TRBJ2-3; D possibly corresponds to TRBD1 (6 bases). Between the trimmed V and J ends, which lost 8 bases and 1 base, there was a span of 16 bases. CDR1 MDHEN and CDR2 SYDVKM come from the germline V gene. The CDR3 spans 15 residues.

The chain employs TRBV10-3 and TRBJ2-5, with 8 bases lining up with TRBD1. In germline, CDR1 is ENHRY, CDR2 SYGVKD. Germline trimming cut 8 bases from V and 1 base from J; bases unmatched to any gene: 6. The CDR3 contains 14 residues. The CDR3 sequence: CAIGGTGGQETQYF. The DNA for the CDR3 is TGTGCCATCGGGGGTACAGGGGGCCAAGAGACCCAGTACTTC.

This sequence joins TRBV28 and TRBJ1-1; D unclear. The CDR3 sequence is 13 residues long. Germline V gives CDR1 MDHEN, CDR2 SYDVKM. The germline V and J ends were trimmed by 4 bases and 1 base, with 7 bases remaining between them. DNA for the CDR3: TGTGCCAGCAGTTCCCACAGGAACACTGAAGCTTTCTTT. It yields the protein CASSSHRNTEAFF.

V usage is TRBV5-5 and J usage is TRBJ1-2; the D is unclear. In germline, CDR1 is SGHKS, CDR2 YYEKEE (reference sequence). The V gene lost 2 bases and the J gene lost 0 bases, with 11 bases spanning the gap. This CDR3 is built from 15 residues. Here the CDR3 reads CASSFRGHSNYGYTF. The CDR3 nucleotides are TGTGCCAGCAGCTTTCGAGGGCATTCTAACTATGGCTACACCTTC.

V and J are TRBV19 and TRBJ1-3; D is perhaps TRBD1 (6 bases). Per germline, CDR1 LNHDA and CDR2 SQIVND (reference sequence). V gave up 8 bases and J gave up 0 bases, with 14 bases separating them. The CDR3 consists of 15 residues. The CDR3 nucleotides read TGTGCCAGTTCCTCGGGGGGCCTCTCTGGAAACACCATATATTTT. It translates to CASSSGGLSGNTIYF.

The chain carries TRBV6-4 and TRBJ2-2; 8 positions agree with TRBD2. This CDR3 spans 18 amino acids. The ends lost 2 bases at V and 0 bases at J; junction bases unmatched: 8. Germline V gives CDR1 MRHNA, CDR2 SNTAGT. CDR3: CASSDGDSGNPNTGELFF. DNA for the CDR3: TGTGCCAGCAGTGACGGAGATAGCGGGAATCCGAACACCGGGGAGCTGTTTTTT.

This chain uses TRBV12-5 with TRBJ2-5; perhaps TRBD2 as D (6 bases). CDR3 size: 19 residues. With 5 bases removed from V and 3 bases from J, the gap between germline ends came to 28 bases. Germline CDR1 and CDR2: LGHNT and FRNRAP. The CDR3 here is CASGVYPGRYGTGKETQYF. The CDR3 bases are TGTGCTAGTGGTGTATATCCGGGACGGTATGGGACTGGGAAAGAGACCCAGTACTTC.

V and J are TRBV27 and TRBJ2-2, with no clear D. The V gene lost 5 bases and the J gene lost 4 bases, with 11 bases spanning the gap. Germline CDR1 is MNHEY and CDR2 is SMNVEV (reference sequence). The CDR3 covers 14 residues. The CDR3 DNA reads as TGTGCCAGCAGTCCCCGGGTTCGCACCGGGGAGCTGTTTTTT. It encodes CASSPRVRTGELFF.

J is TRBJ2-7 and V is TRBV10-1; possible D gene TRBD2, 6 bases. The CDR3 has 14 residues. Between the trimmed V and J ends, which lost 3 bases and 3 bases, there was a span of 12 bases. Germline lookup yields CDR1 WNHNN and CDR2 SYGVQD (reference sequence). CDR3 amino acids: CASSDRSEGYEQYF. In nucleotides, the CDR3 is TGCGCCAGCAGTGACAGGTCGGAGGGCTACGAGCAGTACTTC.

The chain couples TRBV14 to TRBJ2-7; maybe TRBD1 (6 bases). This CDR3 comprises 17 residues. V was clipped by 0 bases and J by 6 bases, with 21 bases between them. Germline CDR1 reads SGHDN; CDR2 reads FVKESK. CDR3 in DNA: TGTGCCAGCAGCCAAGAAAGGGACCCGGGACCCAGGGGCGAGCAGTACTTC. This gives the protein CASSQERDPGPRGEQYF.

The J gene is TRBJ2-7, the V gene TRBV30; 8 bases map to TRBD2. With V trimmed by 0 bases and J by 1 base, 5 bases remained unmatched. Looked up from germline, CDR1 is GTSNPN and CDR2 is SVGIG (reference sequence). This CDR3 region has 15 residues. The CDR3 DNA reads TGTGCCTGGAGTGTTGGTAGCGGGACGTCCTACGAGCAGTACTTC. It is translated as CAWSVGSGTSYEQYF. Full variable domain (outside the CDR3, taken from reference TRBV30 and TRBJ2-7): SQTIHQWPATLVQPVGSPLSLECTVEGTSNPNLYWYRQAAGRGLQLLFYSVGIGQISSEVPQNLSASRPQDRQFILSSKKLLLSDSGFYLCAWSVGSGTSYEQYFGPGTRLTVT.

V and J are TRBV19 and TRBJ1-5; D unclear. The CDR3 extends over 16 amino acids. Per germline, CDR1 LNHDA and CDR2 SQIVND (reference sequence). Deletions cut 1 base from V and 7 bases from J, with 17 bases between. As DNA, the CDR3 is TGTGCCAGTAGTATAGTCAGTCGGGGTACGAGGCAGCCCCAGCATTTT. Its translation: CASSIVSRGTRQPQHF.

Regarding this clone: Other DNA sequences of this sample code for an identical CDR3. The CDR3 nucleotides are TGTGCCAGCAGCCCCCAGGGGACCTACGAGCAGTACTTC. Encoded protein: CASSPQGTYEQYF. This rearrangement joins TRBV7-2 to TRBJ2-7; D possibly corresponds to TRBD1 (6 bases). Trimming took 5 bases from V and 2 from J, leaving 10 bases between them. CDR1 and CDR2 from the germline V gene are SGHTA and FQGNSA. This CDR3 spans 13 amino acids.

The rearrangement joins TRBV12-5 to TRBJ1-1; TRBD1 aligns across 9 bases. Germline CDR1 reads LGHNT; CDR2 reads FRNRAP. Unmatched junction bases numbered 8, after V lost 2 bases and J lost 4 bases. The CDR3 is made up of 16 amino acids. The CDR3 nucleotides read TGTGCTAGTGGTTTGCCCACCACAGGGGGCCCCACTGAAGCTTTCTTT. It is translated as CASGLPTTGGPTEAFF.

The chain has TRBV13 and TRBJ2-1, with 14 bases aligning to TRBD2. In germline, CDR1 is PRHDT, CDR2 FYEKMQ (reference sequence). The CDR3 sequence is 17 residues long. V trimming: 3 bases; J trimming: 4 bases; junction bases outside the gene matches: 5. Here the CDR3 reads CASSLTSGRDPYNEQFF. The CDR3, as DNA: TGTGCCAGCAGCTTGACTAGCGGGAGGGATCCTTACAATGAGCAGTTCTTC.

The genes are TRBV29-1 and TRBJ2-6; unclear D gene. CDR1 is SQVTM and CDR2 is ANQGSEA in the germline V gene. Trimming left V 6 bases short and J 0 bases short, with 6 bases between. The CDR3 runs 13 residues. CDR3 nucleotide sequence: TGCAGCGTCGGTAGCTCTGGGGCCAACGTCCTGACTTTC. It codes for CSVGSSGANVLTF.

V and J are TRBV30 and TRBJ2-7; 7 bases are a match to TRBD2. Looked up from germline, CDR1 is GTSNPN and CDR2 is SVGIG (reference sequence). CDR3 size: 14 residues. V trimming: 5 bases; J trimming: 0 bases; junction bases outside the gene matches: 7. The DNA for the CDR3 is TGTGCCTGGGGGCGGGGAGGGGTCTCCTACGAGCAGTACTTC. Translated: CAWGRGGVSYEQYF.

J is TRBJ2-5 and V is TRBV4-3; 9 positions match TRBD2. The CDR3 runs to 16 residues. J lost 6 bases, V lost 0 bases, and 8 bases had no gene match. Germline loops: CDR1 LGHNA, CDR2 YSLEER. Here the CDR3 reads CASSQDRLGLAQTQYF. The DNA of the CDR3 is TGCGCCAGCAGCCAAGATCGACTGGGACTAGCCCAGACCCAGTACTTC.

V and J are TRBV25-1 and TRBJ2-7; TRBD2 matches at 9 bases. The CDR3 loop spans 14 amino acids. Germline V CDR1 and CDR2: MGHDK, SYGVNS. Germline trimming cut 8 bases from V and 3 bases from J; bases unmatched to any gene: 8. Written as DNA, the CDR3 is TGTGCCAGCCACAGCGGGGGGTCGATCTACGAGCAGTACTTC. Translating it yields CASHSGGSIYEQYF.

The chain links TRBV28 to TRBJ2-7; perhaps TRBD2 as D (6 bases). CDR3 length equals 15 residues. V was shortened by 3 bases and J by 3 bases, with 15 bases between the two germline ends. Germline assignment: CDR1 MDHEN and CDR2 SYDVKM. CDR3 in amino acids: CASSFLAPIFYEQYF. The CDR3 DNA reads as TGTGCCAGCAGTTTCCTAGCGCCGATCTTCTACGAGCAGTACTTC.

The rearrangement uses TRBV5-1 and TRBJ2-7; D is undetermined. V lost 0 bases and J lost 3, with 22 bases in between. The CDR3 length is 18 residues. Germline V lookup: CDR1 SGHRS, CDR2 YFSETQ. This CDR3 reads CASSLEVRLPYYNYEQYF. The CDR3 bases are TGCGCCAGCAGCTTGGAAGTTCGACTTCCTTACTATAACTACGAGCAGTACTTC.